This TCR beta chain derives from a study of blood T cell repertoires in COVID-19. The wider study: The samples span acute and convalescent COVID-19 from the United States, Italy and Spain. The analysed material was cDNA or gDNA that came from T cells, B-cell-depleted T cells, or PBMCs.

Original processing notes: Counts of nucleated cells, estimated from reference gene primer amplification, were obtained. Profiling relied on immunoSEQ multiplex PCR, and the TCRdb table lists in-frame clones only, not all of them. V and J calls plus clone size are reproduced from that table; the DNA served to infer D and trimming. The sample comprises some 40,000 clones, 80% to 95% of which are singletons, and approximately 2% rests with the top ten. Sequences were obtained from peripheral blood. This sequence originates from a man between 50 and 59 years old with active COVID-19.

Written as DNA, the CDR3 is TGTGCCAGCAGCAAGGGAGAGGGGGCCGGCTATGGCTACACCTTC. It translates to CASSKGEGAGYGYTF. The chain joins TRBV7-2 to TRBJ1-2, with 7 bases matching TRBD1. Germline V CDR1 and CDR2: SGHTA, FQGNSA. The junction had 10 bases not matched to a gene; V was cut back by 5 bases and J by 4 bases. The CDR3 spans 15 residues.